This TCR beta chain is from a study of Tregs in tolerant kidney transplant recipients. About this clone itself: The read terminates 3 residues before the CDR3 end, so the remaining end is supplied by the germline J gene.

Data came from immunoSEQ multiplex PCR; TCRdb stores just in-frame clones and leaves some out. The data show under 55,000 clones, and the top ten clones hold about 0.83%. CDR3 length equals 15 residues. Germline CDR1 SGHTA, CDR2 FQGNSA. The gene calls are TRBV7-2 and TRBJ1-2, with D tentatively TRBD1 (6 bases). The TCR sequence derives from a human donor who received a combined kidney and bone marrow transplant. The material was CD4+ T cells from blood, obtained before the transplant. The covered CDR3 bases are TGTGCCAGCAGCTTCTCCCTAACGGCAGGGGACGGC. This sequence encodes CASSFSLTAGDG. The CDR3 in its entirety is CASSFSLTAGDGYTF.